These T cell receptor beta chains were read from a single sample in a study of CD8+CD57+ T cells in acquired aplastic anemia. TCRdb used MiXCR to reprocess the reads, holding one entry per CDR3 protein. The sample holds about half a million distinct CDR3 sequences, over 25% seen once. Sample: sorted CD4+, CD8+, or CD8+CD57+ T cells (not recorded which) from PBMCs. The receptors derive from a human donor with aplastic anemia. The CDR3 runs from the conserved cysteine through the conserved F or W. Each record gives: J gene, V gene, D gene, clone size, CDR3 protein, CDR3 DNA. D genes are given only for firm matches. The listing skips clone size in some rows; elsewhere it reads once, few, many or a size class.

>TRBJ2-7|TRBV20-1|TRBD2|few
CSARRIGRQSYELYF
TGCAGTGCCAGACGGATCGGGAGGCAATCCTACGAGCTGTACTTC
>TRBJ2-1|TRBV12-1|.|.
CASSAGGREQLF
TGTGCCAGCAGCGCGGGGGGGAGGGAGCAGCTCTTC
>TRBJ1-5|TRBV4-1|TRBD1|.
CASSQGTGAGQPQHF
TGCGCCAGCAGCCAAGGGACAGGGGCGGGTCAGCCCCAGCATTTT
>TRBJ2-5|TRBV9|.|.
CASSVAGGGIETQYF
TGTGCCAGCAGCGTAGCTGGAGGGGGCATCGAGACCCAGTACTTC
>TRBJ2-7|TRBV7-2|.|.
CASSSSKEQYF
TGTGCCAGCAGCTCCTCCAAGGAGCAGTACTTC
>TRBJ1-3|TRBV9|.|many
CASNRVGNTIYF
TGTGCCAGCAACCGGGTCGGAAACACCATATATTTT
>TRBJ2-3|TRBV7-3|.|.
CASSPIPGARREDTQYF
TGTGCCAGCAGCCCAATTCCCGGGGCGCGGCGGGAAGATACGCAGTATTTT
>TRBJ2-2|TRBV2|.|many
CASSETWGTGELFF
TGTGCCAGCAGTGAAACTTGGGGAACCGGGGAGCTGTTTTTT
>TRBJ2-7|TRBV6-1|.|few
CASSEGHLGEQYF
TGTGCCAGCAGTGAGGGACACCTCGGCGAGCAGTACTTC
>TRBJ2-2|TRBV25-1|TRBD2|.
CASSPFTSGSHTGELFF
TGTGCCAGCTCACCATTCACTAGCGGGAGCCACACCGGGGAGCTGTTTTTT
>TRBJ2-1|TRBV20-1|TRBD2|few
CSARVASGTSYNEQFF
TGCAGTGCTAGAGTCGCTAGCGGGACTTCCTACAATGAGCAGTTCTTC
>TRBJ2-1|TRBV20-1|TRBD2|few
CSARFSGKNNEQFF
TGCAGTGCTCGCTTCAGCGGGAAGAACAATGAGCAGTTCTTC
>TRBJ1-4|TRBV10-3|.|many
CATSYQPATNEKLFF
TGTGCCACCTCCTATCAACCTGCAACTAATGAAAAACTGTTTTTT
>TRBJ1-5|TRBV2|.|many
CASSGSGNSNQPQHF
TGTGCCAGCAGTGGGAGCGGCAATAGCAATCAGCCCCAGCATTTT
>TRBJ1-1|TRBV20-1|.|many
CSATEAFF
TGCAGTGCCACTGAAGCTTTCTTT
>TRBJ2-1|TRBV24-1|.|.
CATSDRVGGNYNEQFF
TGTGCCACCTCAGACAGGGTGGGAGGGAACTACAATGAGCAGTTCTTC
>TRBJ1-6|TRBV25-1|.|.
CASSRHRAGNSPLHF
TGTGCCAGCAGTCGACATCGGGCAGGGAATTCACCCCTCCACTTT
>TRBJ2-5|TRBV6-2/TRBV6-3|TRBD1|few
CASGDRGRETQYF
TGTGCCAGCGGGGACAGGGGGCGAGAGACCCAGTACTTC
>TRBJ2-5|TRBV2|.|.
CASCDSEYQETQYF
TGTGCCAGCTGTGACAGCGAGTACCAAGAGACCCAGTACTTC
>TRBJ1-1|TRBV20-1|.|few
CSANRRARIMNTEAFF
TGCAGTGCGAACCGCAGGGCCAGAATTATGAACACTGAAGCTTTCTTT
>TRBJ2-7|TRBV18|.|.
CASSPVGGAGDSYEQYF
TGTGCCAGCTCACCGGTTGGGGGCGCGGGGGATTCCTACGAGCAGTACTTC
>TRBJ2-3|TRBV19|.|few
CASGWGPDTQYF
TGTGCCAGTGGGTGGGGGCCAGATACGCAGTATTTT
>TRBJ1-6|TRBV20-1|.|many
CSASGTAATPLHF
TGCAGTGCTTCCGGGACCGCGGCTACACCCCTCCACTTT
>TRBJ2-7|TRBV2|.|.
CASRTGQAREQHF
TGTGCCAGCAGGACCGGGCAGGCTAGGGAGCAGCACTTC
>TRBJ2-6|TRBV7-9|.|many
CASSSLIPGANVLTF
TGTGCCAGCAGCTCCCTAATCCCGGGGGCCAACGTCCTGACTTTC
>TRBJ2-1|TRBV15|.|.
CATSRDDYSYNEQFF
TGTGCCACCAGCAGAGATGACTACTCCTACAATGAGCAGTTCTTC
>TRBJ1-4|TRBV7-2|.|.
CASSADRIGEKLFF
TGTGCCAGCAGCGCAGACAGGATTGGCGAAAAACTGTTTTTT
>TRBJ2-3|TRBV11-2|.|.
CASSLEALQGDTQYF
TGTGCCAGCAGCTTAGAAGCATTACAGGGAGATACGCAGTATTTT